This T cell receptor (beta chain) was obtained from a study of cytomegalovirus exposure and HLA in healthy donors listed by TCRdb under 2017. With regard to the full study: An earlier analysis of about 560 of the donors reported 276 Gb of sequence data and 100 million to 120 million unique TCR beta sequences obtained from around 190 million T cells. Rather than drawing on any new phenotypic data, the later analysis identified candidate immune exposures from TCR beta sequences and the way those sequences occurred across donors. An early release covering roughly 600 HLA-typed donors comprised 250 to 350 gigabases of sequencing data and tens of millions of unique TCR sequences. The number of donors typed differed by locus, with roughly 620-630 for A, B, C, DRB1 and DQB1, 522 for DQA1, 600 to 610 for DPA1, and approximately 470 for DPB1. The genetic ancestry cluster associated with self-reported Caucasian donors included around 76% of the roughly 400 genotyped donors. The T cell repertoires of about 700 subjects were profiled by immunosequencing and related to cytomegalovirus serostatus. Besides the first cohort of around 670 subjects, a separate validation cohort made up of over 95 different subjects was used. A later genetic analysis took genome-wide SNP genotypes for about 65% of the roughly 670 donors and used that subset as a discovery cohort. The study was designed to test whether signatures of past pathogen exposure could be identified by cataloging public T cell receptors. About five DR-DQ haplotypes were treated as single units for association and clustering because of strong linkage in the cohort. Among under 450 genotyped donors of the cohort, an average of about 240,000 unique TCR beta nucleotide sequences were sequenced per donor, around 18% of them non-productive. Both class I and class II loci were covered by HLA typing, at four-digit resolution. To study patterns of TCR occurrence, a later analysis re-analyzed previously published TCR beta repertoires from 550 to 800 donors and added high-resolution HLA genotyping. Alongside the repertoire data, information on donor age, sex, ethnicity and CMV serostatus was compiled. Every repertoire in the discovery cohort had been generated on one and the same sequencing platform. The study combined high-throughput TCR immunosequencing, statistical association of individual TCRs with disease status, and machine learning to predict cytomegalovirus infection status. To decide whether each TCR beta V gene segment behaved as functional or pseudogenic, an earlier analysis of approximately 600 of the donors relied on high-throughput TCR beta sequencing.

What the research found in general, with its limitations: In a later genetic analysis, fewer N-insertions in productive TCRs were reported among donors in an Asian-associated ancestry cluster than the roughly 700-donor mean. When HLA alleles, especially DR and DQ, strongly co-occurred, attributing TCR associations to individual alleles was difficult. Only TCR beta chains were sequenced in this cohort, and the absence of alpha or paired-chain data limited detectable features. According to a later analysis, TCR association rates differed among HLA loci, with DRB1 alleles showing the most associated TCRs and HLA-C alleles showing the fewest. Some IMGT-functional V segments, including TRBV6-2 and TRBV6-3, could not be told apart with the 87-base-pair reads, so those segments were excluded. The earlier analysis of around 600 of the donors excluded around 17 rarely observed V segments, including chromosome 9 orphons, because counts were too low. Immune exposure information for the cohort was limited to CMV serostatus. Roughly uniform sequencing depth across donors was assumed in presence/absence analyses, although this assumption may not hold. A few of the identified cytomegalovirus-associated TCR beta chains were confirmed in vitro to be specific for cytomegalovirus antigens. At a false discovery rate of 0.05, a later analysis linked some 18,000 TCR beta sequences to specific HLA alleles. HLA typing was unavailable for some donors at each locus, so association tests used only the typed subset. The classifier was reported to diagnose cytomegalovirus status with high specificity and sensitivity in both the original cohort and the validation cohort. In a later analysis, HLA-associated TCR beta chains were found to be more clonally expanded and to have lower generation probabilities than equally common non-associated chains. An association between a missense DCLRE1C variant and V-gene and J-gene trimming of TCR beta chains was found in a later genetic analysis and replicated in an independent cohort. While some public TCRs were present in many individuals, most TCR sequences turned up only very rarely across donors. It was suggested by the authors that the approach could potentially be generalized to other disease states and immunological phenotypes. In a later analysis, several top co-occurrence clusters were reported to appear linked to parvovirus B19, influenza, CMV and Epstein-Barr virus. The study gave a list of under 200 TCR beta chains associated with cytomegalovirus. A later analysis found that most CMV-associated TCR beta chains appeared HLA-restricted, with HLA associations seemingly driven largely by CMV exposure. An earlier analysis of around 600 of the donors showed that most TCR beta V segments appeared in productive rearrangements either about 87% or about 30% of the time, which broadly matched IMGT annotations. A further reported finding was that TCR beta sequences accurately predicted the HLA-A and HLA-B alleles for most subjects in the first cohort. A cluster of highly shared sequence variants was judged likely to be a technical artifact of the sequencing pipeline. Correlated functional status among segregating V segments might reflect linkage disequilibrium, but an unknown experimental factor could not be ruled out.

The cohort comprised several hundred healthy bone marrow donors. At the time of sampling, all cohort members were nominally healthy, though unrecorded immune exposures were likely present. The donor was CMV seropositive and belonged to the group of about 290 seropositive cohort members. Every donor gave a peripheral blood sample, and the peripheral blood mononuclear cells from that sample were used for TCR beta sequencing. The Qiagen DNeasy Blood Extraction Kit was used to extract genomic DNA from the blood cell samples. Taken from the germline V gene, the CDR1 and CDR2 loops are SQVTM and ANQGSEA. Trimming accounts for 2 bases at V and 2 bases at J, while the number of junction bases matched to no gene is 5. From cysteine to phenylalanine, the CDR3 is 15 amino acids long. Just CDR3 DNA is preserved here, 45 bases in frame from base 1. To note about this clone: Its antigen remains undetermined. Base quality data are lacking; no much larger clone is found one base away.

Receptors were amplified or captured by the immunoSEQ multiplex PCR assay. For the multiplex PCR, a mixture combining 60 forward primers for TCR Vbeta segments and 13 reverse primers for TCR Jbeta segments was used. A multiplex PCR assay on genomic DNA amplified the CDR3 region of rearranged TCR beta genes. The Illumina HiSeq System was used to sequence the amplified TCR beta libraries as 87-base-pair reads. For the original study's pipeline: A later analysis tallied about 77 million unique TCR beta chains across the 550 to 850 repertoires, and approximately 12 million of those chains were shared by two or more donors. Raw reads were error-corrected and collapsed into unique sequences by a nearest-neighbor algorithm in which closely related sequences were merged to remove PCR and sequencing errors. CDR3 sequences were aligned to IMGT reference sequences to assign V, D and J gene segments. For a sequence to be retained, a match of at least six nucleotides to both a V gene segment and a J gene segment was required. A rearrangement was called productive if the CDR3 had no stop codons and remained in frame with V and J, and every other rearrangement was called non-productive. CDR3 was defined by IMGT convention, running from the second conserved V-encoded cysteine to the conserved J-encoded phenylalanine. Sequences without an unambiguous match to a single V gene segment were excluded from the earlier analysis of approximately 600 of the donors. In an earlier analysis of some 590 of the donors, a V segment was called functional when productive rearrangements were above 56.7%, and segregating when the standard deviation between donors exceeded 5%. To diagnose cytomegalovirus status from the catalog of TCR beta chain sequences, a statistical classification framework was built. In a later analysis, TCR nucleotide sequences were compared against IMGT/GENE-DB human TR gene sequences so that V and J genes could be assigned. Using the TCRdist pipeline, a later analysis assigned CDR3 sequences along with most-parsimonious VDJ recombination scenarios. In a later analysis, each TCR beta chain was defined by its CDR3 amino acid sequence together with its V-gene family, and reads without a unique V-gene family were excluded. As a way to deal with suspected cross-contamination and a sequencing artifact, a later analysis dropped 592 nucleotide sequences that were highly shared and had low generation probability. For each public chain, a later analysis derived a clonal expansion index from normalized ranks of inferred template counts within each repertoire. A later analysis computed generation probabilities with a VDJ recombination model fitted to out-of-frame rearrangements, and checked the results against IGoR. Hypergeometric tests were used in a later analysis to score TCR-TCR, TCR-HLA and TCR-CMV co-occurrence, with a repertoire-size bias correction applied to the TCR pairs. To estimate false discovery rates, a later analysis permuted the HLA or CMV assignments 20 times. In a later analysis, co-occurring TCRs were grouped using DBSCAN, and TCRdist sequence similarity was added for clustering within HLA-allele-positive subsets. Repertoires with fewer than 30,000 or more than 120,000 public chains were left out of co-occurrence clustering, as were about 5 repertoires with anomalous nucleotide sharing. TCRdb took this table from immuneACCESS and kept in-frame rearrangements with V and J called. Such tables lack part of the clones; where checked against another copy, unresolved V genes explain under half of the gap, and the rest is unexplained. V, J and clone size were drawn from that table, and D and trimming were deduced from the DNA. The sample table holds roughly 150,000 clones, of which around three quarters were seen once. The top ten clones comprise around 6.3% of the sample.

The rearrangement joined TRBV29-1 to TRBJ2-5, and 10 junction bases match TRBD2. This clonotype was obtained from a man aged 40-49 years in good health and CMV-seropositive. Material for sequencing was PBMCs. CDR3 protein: CSVETSGILQETQYF. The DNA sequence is TGCAGCGTTGAAACTAGCGGGATCCTGCAAGAGACCCAGTACTTC. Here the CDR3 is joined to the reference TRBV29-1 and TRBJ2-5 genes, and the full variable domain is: SAVISQKPSRDICQRGTSLTIQCQVDSQVTMMFWYRQQPGQSLTLIATANQGSEATYESGFVIDKFPISRPNLTFSTLTVSNMSPEDSSIYLCSVETSGILQETQYFGPGTRLLVL.